Shown below are 27 T cell receptor beta chains from a single sample sequenced in a study of radiation and T cells in renal cell carcinoma. Libraries were prepared by immunoSEQ multiplex PCR; TCRdb keeps only in-frame clonotypes and omits some of them. The table lists about 150,000 clones, 80% to 90% of them singletons. Time point described: blood 2 weeks post-SBRT. Noted treatment: 15 Gy SBRT to primary tumor, nephrectomy 4 weeks later. This specimen consisted of blood, obtained from a patient whose treatment included radiotherapy and nephrectomy. The origin of the receptors is a woman in her forties or fifties with renal cell carcinoma.

The rearrangement joins TRBV29-1 to TRBJ2-1, with 7 positions matching TRBD1. CDR3 size: 12 residues. From germline, CDR1 is SQVTM and CDR2 ANQGSEA. The V gene end was trimmed by 6 bases and the J gene end by 8 bases; junction bases not matched to a gene: 7. The DNA for the CDR3 is TGCAGCGTGCCGACAGGGTGGGATGAGCAGTTCTTC. Translating gives CSVPTGWDEQFF.

This chain uses TRBV28 with TRBJ2-3, with TRBD2 matching over 11 bases. V shed 4 bases, J shed 4 bases, and the junction held 7 bases outside the gene matches. This CDR3 is built from 16 residues. Germline V gives CDR1 MDHEN, CDR2 SYDVKM. The CDR3: CASSSGPGLAADTQYF. The CDR3 DNA sequence: TGTGCCAGCAGTTCTGGCCCGGGACTAGCGGCAGATACGCAGTATTTT.

This clone was detected many times. The chain carries TRBV9 and TRBJ1-6; the D is unclear. Trimming stripped 0 bases from V and 8 bases from J, with 9 bases between. This CDR3 contains 14 residues. In germline, CDR1 is SGDLS, CDR2 YYNGEE. The DNA of the CDR3 is TGTGCCAGCAGCGTAGCTTATAGGGATTCACCCCTCCACTTT. This translates into CASSVAYRDSPLHF.

J is TRBJ1-5 and V is TRBV7-2; 8 positions match TRBD1. Germline V CDR1 and CDR2: SGHTA, FQGNSA. Trimming cost V 4 bases and J 4 bases; bases outside gene matches: 9. This CDR3 contains 16 residues. CDR3 in amino acids: CASSWGGDRRNQPQHF. The CDR3 DNA is TGTGCCAGCAGCTGGGGCGGGGACAGGAGGAATCAGCCCCAGCATTTT.

The gene calls are TRBV30 and TRBJ1-5; 8 bases fit TRBD1. The CDR3 length is 15 residues. In germline, CDR1 is GTSNPN, CDR2 SVGIG (reference sequence). With 3 bases clipped from V and 2 bases from J, the junction kept 6 bases outside the gene matches. The CDR3 DNA follows: TGTGCCTGGAGCGAACGGACAGGGCGCAATCAGCCCCAGCATTTT. It codes for CAWSERTGRNQPQHF.

The chain couples TRBV2 to TRBJ1-3; no definite D call. Germline CDR1 is SNHLY and CDR2 is FYNNEI. V was shortened by 3 bases and J by 1 base, with 10 bases between the two germline ends. CDR3 size: 15 residues. CDR3 protein: CASSEVLGSGNTIYF. Here the CDR3 DNA reads TGTGCCAGCAGTGAGGTGTTGGGATCTGGAAACACCATATATTTT.

This rearrangement joins TRBV5-1 to TRBJ1-2, with TRBD1 as a possible D gene (5 bases). The germline gives CDR1 SGHRS, CDR2 YFSETQ. V lost 2 bases and J lost 7, with 15 bases in between. The CDR3 consists of 14 residues. The CDR3 here is CASSFKTGGGGYTF. CDR3 coding DNA: TGCGCCAGCAGCTTCAAAACCGGTGGGGGTGGCTACACCTTC.

This sequence joins TRBV27 and TRBJ1-1; tentative D call: TRBD1 (6 bases). Germline V gene sequence: CDR1 MNHEY, CDR2 SMNVEV (reference sequence). Between the trimmed V and J ends, which lost 5 bases and 0 bases, there was a span of 10 bases. This CDR3 is built from 14 residues. Here the CDR3 DNA reads TGTGCCAGCAGTGTCGACAGGCTGAACACTGAAGCTTTCTTT. This translates into CASSVDRLNTEAFF.

The genes are TRBV18 and TRBJ2-3; D is ambiguous. This CDR3 is built from 13 residues. Trimming shortened V by 1 base and J by 1 base, and 3 bases separated the two germline ends. CDR1 is KGHSH and CDR2 is LQKENI in the germline V gene. CDR3: CASSPRGTDTQYF. The CDR3 DNA sequence: TGTGCCAGCTCACCACGGGGCACAGATACGCAGTATTTT.

The chain combines TRBV15 with TRBJ1-6, with D possibly matching TRBD1 (6 bases). V was clipped by 0 bases and J by 0 bases, with 12 bases between them. This CDR3 has 18 amino acids. Germline CDR1 and CDR2: LNHNV and YYDKDF (reference sequence). CDR3 nucleotide sequence: TGTGCCACCAGCAGAGATAGGGGGGCCAGCTCCTATAATTCACCCCTCCACTTT. As protein: CATSRDRGASSYNSPLHF.

The chain has TRBV29-1 and TRBJ1-2, with a tentative D call TRBD1 (6 bases). Germline V CDR1 and CDR2: SQVTM, ANQGSEA. V gave up 1 base and J gave up 3 bases, with 9 bases separating them. The CDR3 length is 13 residues. DNA of the CDR3: TGCAGCGTTGAAGGGACAGTGGACTATGGCTACACCTTC. It codes for CSVEGTVDYGYTF.

This chain uses TRBV14 with TRBJ2-4; 7 bases map to TRBD2. CDR1 and CDR2 (germline): SGHDN, FVKESK. The CDR3 runs to 15 residues. V lost 3 bases to trimming and J lost 4 bases; unmatched junction nucleotides: 6. The CDR3 bases are TGTGCCAGCAGCCACGGGCTAGCGGCTAAAAACATTCAGTACTTC. This codes for CASSHGLAAKNIQYF. Full variable domain (outside the CDR3, taken from reference TRBV14 and TRBJ2-4): EAGVTQFPSHSVIEKGQTVTLRCDPISGHDNLYWYRRVMGKEIKFLLHFVKESKQDESGMPNNRFLAERTGGTYSTLKVQPAELEDSGVYFCASSHGLAAKNIQYFGAGTRLSVL.

The chain is built from TRBV7-2 and TRBJ1-5; D might be TRBD1 (5 bases). Trimming took off 3 bases at V and 6 bases at J, with 12 bases between the two ends. In germline, CDR1 is SGHTA, CDR2 FQGNSA. The CDR3 consists of 14 residues. CDR3 sequence reads: CASSFRDIGQPQHF. Here the CDR3 DNA reads TGTGCCAGCAGCTTCAGGGATATCGGTCAGCCCCAGCATTTT.

J is TRBJ2-7 and V is TRBV4-2, with 7 bases that match TRBD2. With 1 base clipped from V and 0 bases from J, the junction kept 9 bases outside the gene matches. CDR1 and CDR2 (germline): LGHNA, YNFKEQ. The CDR3 is 17 residues long. The CDR3 sequence: CASSQVGTGGSSYEQYF. The CDR3, as DNA: TGTGCCAGCAGCCAAGTTGGTACAGGCGGGAGCTCCTACGAGCAGTACTTC.

This chain links TRBV7-9 with TRBJ2-1, with a possible D match to TRBD1 (6 bases). Trimming removed 2 bases from V and 6 bases from J, with 8 bases in between. CDR3 size: 13 residues. Germline V CDR1 and CDR2: SEHNR, FQNEAQ (reference sequence). For the CDR3, the DNA is TGTGCCAGCAGCTTATTCAGGGGCAATGAGCAGTTCTTC. Translating gives CASSLFRGNEQFF.

The gene calls are TRBV4-3 and TRBJ1-1, with 7 bases identical to TRBD1. Germline trimming cut 3 bases from V and 7 bases from J; bases unmatched to any gene: 11. The CDR3 length is 15 residues. The germline CDR1 and CDR2 sequences are LGHNA and YSLEER. The CDR3 spells CASSQGTGQTFEAFF. The CDR3 coding sequence is TGCGCCAGCAGCCAGGGGACGGGACAGACTTTTGAAGCTTTCTTT.

The chain has TRBV5-1 and TRBJ1-4, with D perhaps TRBD1 (5 bases). The germline gives CDR1 SGHRS, CDR2 YFSETQ. V was trimmed by 0 bases and J by 8 bases, leaving 8 bases between them. This CDR3 is built from 13 residues. The CDR3 DNA reads TGCGCCAGCAGCTTGGGAACAGGAGAAAAACTGTTTTTT. It is translated as CASSLGTGEKLFF.

The chain carries TRBV6-5 and TRBJ2-2, with 8 bases matching TRBD2. The germline gives CDR1 MNHEY, CDR2 SVGAGI. The CDR3 consists of 14 residues. The V segment lost 6 bases and the J segment 8 bases; nucleotides outside the gene matches: 8. The CDR3 sequence: CASRAGLAVGELFF. The CDR3 DNA sequence: TGTGCCAGCAGAGCCGGACTAGCAGTAGGGGAGCTGTTTTTT.

V usage is TRBV4-3 and J usage is TRBJ2-3; 7 positions agree with TRBD1. V dropped 0 bases and J dropped 3; count of bases not matched to a gene: 3. Germline V gives CDR1 LGHNA, CDR2 YSLEER. CDR3 length equals 15 residues. CDR3 amino acids: CASSQERGPTDTQYF. For the CDR3, the DNA is TGCGCCAGCAGCCAAGAGAGGGGGCCGACAGATACGCAGTATTTT.

The chain combines TRBV7-9 with TRBJ1-1, with unresolved D. The CDR3 loop spans 15 amino acids. Trimming removed 6 bases from V and 1 base from J, with 15 bases in between. The germline gives CDR1 SEHNR, CDR2 FQNEAQ (reference sequence). This CDR3 is CASRYDNFENTEAFF. CDR3 bases: TGTGCCAGCAGATATGACAACTTCGAGAACACTGAAGCTTTCTTT.

This chain uses TRBV6-6 with TRBJ1-1; D perhaps matches TRBD1 (6 bases). Germline V gene data show CDR1 as MNHNY and CDR2 as SVGAGI (reference sequence). The V end lost 6 bases, the J end lost 0 bases, and 11 bases lay between the germline ends. The CDR3 runs 14 residues. Here the CDR3 reads CASSRQAMNTEAFF. The CDR3 nucleotides read TGTGCCAGCAGCCGACAGGCCATGAACACTGAAGCTTTCTTT.

V is TRBV21-1 and J is TRBJ2-7; whether TRBD1, the table's D call, matches the DNA was not checked. TRBV21-1 is a documented pseudogene. The CDR3 loop spans 14 amino acids. The CDR3 nucleotides read TGTGCCAGCAGCAAGCTACAGATTGCTTACGAGCAGTACTTC. Its translation: CASSKLQIAYEQYF.

The chain couples TRBV5-1 to TRBJ1-1; possibly TRBD1 for D (5 bases). CDR3 size: 16 residues. Trimming cost V 0 bases and J 0 bases, with 12 bases left between them. From germline, CDR1 is SGHRS and CDR2 YFSETQ. The CDR3 loop reads CASSLGGSAMNTEAFF. CDR3 nucleotides: TGCGCCAGCAGCTTGGGGGGGTCAGCAATGAACACTGAAGCTTTCTTT.

The V call is TRBV4-2, the J call TRBJ2-5; TRBD2 matches at 13 bases. The germline gives CDR1 LGHNA, CDR2 YNFKEQ. Trimming cost V 0 bases and J 4 bases; bases outside gene matches: 17. CDR3 length: 21 residues. Here the CDR3 reads CASSQDYGASLAGGIGETQYF. CDR3 DNA: TGTGCCAGCAGCCAAGATTATGGGGCATCACTAGCGGGGGGGATCGGAGAGACCCAGTACTTC.

The J gene is TRBJ2-1, the V gene TRBV19; D gene uncertain. Trimming left V 3 bases short and J 5 bases short, with 14 bases between. From germline, CDR1 is LNHDA and CDR2 SQIVND (reference sequence). The CDR3 is made up of 15 amino acids. The CDR3 is CASSISVGQHNEQFF. The CDR3 region has the DNA TGTGCCAGTAGTATTTCCGTTGGGCAGCACAATGAGCAGTTCTTC.

The chain joins TRBV7-9 to TRBJ2-3; the match to TRBD2 covers 10 bases. V was clipped by 2 bases and J by 3 bases; unmatched bases: 2. The CDR3 loop spans 15 amino acids. From germline, CDR1 is SEHNR and CDR2 FQNEAQ (reference sequence). The CDR3 sequence: CASSLLSGGTDTQYF. The CDR3 DNA follows: TGTGCCAGCAGCTTACTTAGCGGGGGGACAGATACGCAGTATTTT.

This clone was picked up one time. The rearrangement joins TRBV19 to TRBJ2-7; no clear D gene. The CDR3 covers 13 residues. Trimming took 3 bases from V and 3 from J, leaving 9 bases between them. Germline loops: CDR1 LNHDA, CDR2 SQIVND (reference sequence). CDR3 sequence reads: CASSIRVNYEQYF. The CDR3 coding sequence is TGTGCCAGTAGTATCCGTGTAAACTACGAGCAGTACTTC.